The 32 T cell receptor beta chains below all came from one sample that was sequenced in a study of blood T cell repertoires in COVID-19. Produced via immunoSEQ multiplex PCR; TCRdb's table is partial and in-frame only. The table shows over 200,000 clones, with 88% occurring only once. Source material: PBMCs or T cells enriched from blood (not recorded which). These receptors all stem from a woman between 35 and 50 years old with acute COVID-19.

This rearrangement joins TRBV9 to TRBJ2-1, with 7 nucleotides matching TRBD2. CDR1 and CDR2 from the germline V gene are SGDLS and YYNGEE. The junction had 7 bases not matched to a gene; V was cut back by 0 bases and J by 7 bases. CDR3 length equals 15 residues. For the CDR3, the DNA is TGTGCCAGCAGCGTAGAGGTTAGCGGGTATAATGAGCAGTTCTTC. Translating gives CASSVEVSGYNEQFF.

V gene TRBV6-5 combines with J gene TRBJ1-1, with D perhaps TRBD1 (6 bases). This CDR3 spans 15 amino acids. Germline lookup yields CDR1 MNHEY and CDR2 SVGAGI. The V gene lost 5 bases and the J gene lost 4 bases, with 17 bases spanning the gap. Here the CDR3 DNA reads TGTGCCAGCAGTCTACCTGGGGGGGCAAGCACTGAAGCTTTCTTT. This gives the protein CASSLPGGASTEAFF.

The chain employs TRBV6-2 or TRBV6-3 and TRBJ2-1; no clear D. Deletions cut 0 bases from V and 4 bases from J, with 4 bases between. CDR1 and CDR2 from the germline V gene are MNHEY and SVGEGT. This CDR3 spans 13 amino acids. CDR3 loop: CASSYSRYNEQFF. In DNA, the CDR3 is TGTGCCAGCAGTTACTCCAGATACAATGAGCAGTTCTTC.

The chain uses TRBV18 and TRBJ2-7; 7 nucleotides align to TRBD1. Germline values: CDR1 KGHSH, CDR2 LQKENI. V dropped 3 bases and J dropped 6; count of bases not matched to a gene: 5. This CDR3 region has 13 residues. The CDR3, as DNA: TGTGCCAGCTCACCCCTAGACAGGGCCGAGCAGTACTTC. Protein: CASSPLDRAEQYF.

The chain carries TRBV6-5 and TRBJ2-1; 10 bases map to TRBD2. CDR3 size: 14 residues. The junction had 10 bases not matched to a gene; V was cut back by 8 bases and J by 9 bases. Germline V gives CDR1 MNHEY, CDR2 SVGAGI. In DNA, the CDR3 is TGTGCCAGCGGGGCAACTAGCGGGACAGGTGAGCAGTTCTTC. Amino acid sequence: CASGATSGTGEQFF.

The chain has TRBV3-1 (or the pseudogene TRBV3-2) and TRBJ2-3, with D perhaps TRBD1 (8 bases). The V end was cut by 4 bases, the J end by 1 base, with 15 bases between. The CDR3 spans 16 residues. Germline CDR1 LGHDT, CDR2 YNNKEL (reference sequence). This CDR3 is CASSPRTGRGTDTQYF. The CDR3 coding sequence is TGTGCCAGCAGCCCTCGGACAGGGAGGGGCACAGATACGCAGTATTTT.

This clone was seen a single time. The chain employs TRBV30 and TRBJ1-2, with D possibly TRBD1 on 5 matching bases. The CDR3 is 14 amino acids. In germline, CDR1 is GTSNPN, CDR2 SVGIG (reference sequence). Trimming shortened V by 4 bases and J by 8 bases, and 20 bases separated the two germline ends. In DNA, the CDR3 is TGTGCCTGGAATTCGGGCGGGGCCCTGGGGGGCTACACCTTC. It codes for CAWNSGGALGGYTF.

This chain uses TRBV18 with TRBJ1-6, with 9 bases identical to TRBD1. Germline CDR1 KGHSH, CDR2 LQKENI. CDR3 length: 18 residues. With V trimmed by 1 base and J by 6 bases, 10 bases remained unmatched. The CDR3 loop reads CASSPLAGQGSSNSPLHF. The CDR3 DNA sequence: TGTGCCAGCTCACCACTGGCTGGACAGGGGTCAAGTAATTCACCCCTCCACTTT.

This chain links TRBV29-1 with TRBJ2-7; possible D gene TRBD2, 6 bases. V was trimmed by 5 bases and J by 2 bases, leaving 10 bases between them. Germline V gene data show CDR1 as SQVTM and CDR2 as ANQGSEA. This CDR3 has 12 residues. The CDR3 DNA is TGCAGCGTTCTTAGCGGAACCTACGAGCAGTACGTC. Residues: CSVLSGTYEQYV.

The chain uses TRBV2 and TRBJ2-7; 9 bases are a match to TRBD1. The CDR3 runs to 16 residues. V was clipped by 6 bases and J by 3 bases; unmatched bases: 12. Germline V lookup: CDR1 SNHLY, CDR2 FYNNEI. The CDR3 reads CASRRQGVGVYYEQYV. In DNA form, the CDR3 reads TGTGCCAGCAGAAGACAGGGGGTAGGCGTCTACTACGAGCAGTACGTC.

This sequence joins TRBV11-2 and TRBJ2-2; tentatively, D is TRBD2 (6 bases). CDR3 length: 16 amino acids. CDR1 and CDR2 (germline): SGHAT, FQNNGV. V was trimmed by 6 bases and J by 1 base, leaving 15 bases between them. CDR3 coding DNA: TGTGCCAGCAGTTTTAGCGGCGGGAAGAACACCGGGGAGCTGTTTTTT. Protein product: CASSFSGGKNTGELFF.

The V and J genes are TRBV2 and TRBJ2-1; TRBD2 agrees at 9 bases. Germline CDR1 SNHLY, CDR2 FYNNEI. Trimming at V came to 6 bases and at J to 0 bases, leaving 3 bases not matched to a gene. The CDR3 is 15 residues long. CDR3 coding DNA: TGTGCCAGCAGGCCACTAGCGGGCTCCTACAATGAGCAGTTCTTC. Translated: CASRPLAGSYNEQFF.

V and J are TRBV2 and TRBJ1-5; D call uncertain. This CDR3 spans 16 amino acids. The V end was cut by 6 bases, the J end by 1 base, with 16 bases between. Germline V gives CDR1 SNHLY, CDR2 FYNNEI. The CDR3 spells CASSKDIGLSNQPQHF. The CDR3 bases are TGTGCCAGCAGCAAGGATATCGGACTAAGCAATCAGCCCCAGCATTTT. The whole variable domain, filled in from reference TRBV2 and TRBJ1-5, reads EPEVTQTPSHQVTQMGQEVILRCVPISNHLYFYWYRQILGQKVEFLVSFYNNEISEKSEIFDDQFSVERPDGSNFTLKIRSTKLEDSAMYFCASSKDIGLSNQPQHFGDGTRLSIL.

This chain connects TRBV15 to TRBJ2-7; the D gene is possibly TRBD1 (7 bases). Trimming removed 3 bases from V and 5 bases from J, with 20 bases in between. The CDR3 runs to 16 residues. Germline V CDR1 and CDR2: LNHNV, YYDKDF (reference sequence). The CDR3 loop reads CATSRGPGGLNDEQYF. The CDR3 nucleotides read TGTGCCACCAGCAGGGGCCCAGGGGGGCTTAACGACGAGCAGTACTTC. The full variable domain, with the rest looked up from reference TRBV15 and TRBJ2-7, is DAMVIQNPRYQVTQFGKPVTLSCSQTLNHNVMYWYQQKSSQAPKLLFHYYDKDFNNEADTPDNFQSRRPNTSFCFLDIRSPGLGDTAMYLCATSRGPGGLNDEQYFGPGTRLTVT.

The rearrangement links TRBV10-1 to TRBJ2-7; TRBD2 is a possible D gene (6 bases). The V gene's germline CDR1 is WNHNN and CDR2 SYGVQD (reference sequence). CDR3 length: 14 amino acids. The germline V and J ends were trimmed by 3 bases and 5 bases, with 14 bases remaining between them. DNA for the CDR3: TGCGCCAGCAGTGATGGGGGGTCCCAGGACGAGCAGTACTTC. This sequence encodes CASSDGGSQDEQYF.

The chain employs TRBV18 and TRBJ2-2; 8 bases align to TRBD2. Losses at the gene ends were 4 bases for V and 3 bases for J; bases not matched to a gene: 7. The CDR3 length is 16 residues. Germline V gene data show CDR1 as KGHSH and CDR2 as LQKENI. The CDR3 region is CASSQIAGTHTGELFF. CDR3 in DNA: TGTGCCAGCTCACAAATAGCGGGAACCCACACCGGGGAGCTGTTTTTT.

This sequence joins TRBV6-4 and TRBJ2-3; tentative D call: TRBD2 (6 bases). CDR1 MRHNA and CDR2 SNTAGT come from the germline V gene. V lost 5 bases to trimming and J lost 1 base, with 16 bases between them. The CDR3 is 16 residues long. The CDR3 bases are TGTGCCAGCAGTATCTCAGCGGGCGGTGGCACAGATACGCAGTATTTT. Amino acids: CASSISAGGGTDTQYF.

This clone appeared a single time. The V gene is TRBV5-4, the J gene TRBJ2-5; 9 positions match TRBD2. The V gene's germline CDR1 is SGHNT and CDR2 YYREEE (reference sequence). This CDR3 has 15 amino acids. The J segment lost 1 base and the V segment lost 2 bases, leaving 3 bases of the junction unmatched. The CDR3 is CASSLSGRTQETQYF. As DNA, the CDR3 is TGTGCCAGCAGCTTAAGCGGGAGGACCCAAGAGACCCAGTACTTC.

This chain links TRBV11-2 with TRBJ1-5; the D is unclear. The CDR3 sequence is 15 residues long. CDR1 and CDR2 (germline): SGHAT, FQNNGV. Trimming removed 5 bases from V and 1 base from J, with 12 bases in between. DNA for the CDR3: TGTGCCAGCAGCCACGGTCCACTGAGCAATCAGCCCCAGCATTTT. It translates to CASSHGPLSNQPQHF.

V and J are TRBV14 and TRBJ1-2, with no clear D. The germline CDR1 and CDR2 sequences are SGHDN and FVKESK. Trimming took off 4 bases at V and 5 bases at J, with 11 bases between the two ends. The length of the CDR3 is 13 residues. In DNA, the CDR3 is TGTGCCAGCAGCCCCGGGTACCTGTATGGCTACACCTTC. It encodes CASSPGYLYGYTF.

V usage is TRBV5-6 and J usage is TRBJ1-1, with 7 bases aligning to TRBD1. Looked up from germline, CDR1 is SGHDT and CDR2 is YYEEEE. With 4 bases clipped from V and 4 bases from J, the junction kept 7 bases outside the gene matches. The CDR3 runs to 14 residues. Here the CDR3 reads CASSPPHRGTEAFF. The CDR3, as DNA: TGTGCCAGCAGCCCCCCCCACAGGGGCACTGAAGCTTTCTTT.

The V and J genes are TRBV4-3 and TRBJ2-5; possible D gene TRBD1, 5 bases. This CDR3 region has 15 residues. The V end was cut by 1 base, the J end by 1 base, with 10 bases between. CDR1 and CDR2 from the germline V gene are LGHNA and YSLEER. The CDR3: CASSQVGQGQETQYF. The CDR3 DNA is TGCGCCAGCAGCCAAGTCGGTCAGGGCCAAGAGACCCAGTACTTC.

The CDR3: CAWGGGQRISPLHF. DNA of the CDR3: TGTGCCTGGGGCGGGGGACAGCGAATTTCACCCCTCCACTTT. The rearrangement uses TRBV30 and TRBJ1-6, with 7 bases matching TRBD1. The junction had 10 bases not matched to a gene; V was cut back by 5 bases and J by 9 bases. The germline V gene has CDR1 GTSNPN and CDR2 SVGIG (reference sequence). This CDR3 region has 14 residues.

The chain carries TRBV29-1 and TRBJ1-2, with D perhaps TRBD1 (6 bases). Trimming removed 4 bases at V and 6 bases at J, with 15 bases between. The CDR3 totals 13 residues. From germline, CDR1 is SQVTM and CDR2 ANQGSEA. This CDR3 is CSVVGQILDGYTF. CDR3 coding DNA: TGCAGCGTTGTTGGACAGATTTTGGATGGCTACACCTTC.

The chain uses TRBV13 and TRBJ1-6; 11 bases line up with TRBD1. Germline CDR1 is PRHDT and CDR2 is FYEKMQ (reference sequence). The CDR3 is made up of 15 amino acids. The V and J ends lost 5 bases and 7 bases, in that order; junction bases with no gene match: 4. CDR3 sequence (DNA): TGTGCCAGCAGCAACAGGGACAGGGGGAATTCACCCCTCCACTTT. As protein: CASSNRDRGNSPLHF.

This chain links TRBV6-4 with TRBJ1-6; D not resolved. The germline CDR1 and CDR2 sequences are MRHNA and SNTAGT. Trimming removed 6 bases from V and 7 bases from J, with 13 bases in between. The CDR3 length is 14 residues. CDR3 amino acids: CASSVSPGNSPLHF. CDR3 DNA sequence: TGTGCCAGCAGCGTCAGTCCGGGAAATTCACCCCTCCACTTT.

J is TRBJ1-6 and V is TRBV10-3; TRBD1 might be the D (6 bases). CDR3 length: 15 residues. V was clipped by 6 bases and J by 5 bases, with 14 bases between them. Germline lookup yields CDR1 ENHRY and CDR2 SYGVKD. Here the CDR3 reads CAISRQAPDNSPLHF. CDR3 coding DNA: TGTGCCATCAGCCGACAGGCCCCGGATAATTCACCCCTCCACTTT.

The chain links TRBV15 to TRBJ2-3; TRBD1 is a possible D gene (5 bases). Trimming stripped 1 base from V and 3 bases from J, with 8 bases between. Germline assignment: CDR1 LNHNV and CDR2 YYDKDF (reference sequence). The CDR3 runs 14 residues. CDR3 residues: CATSRGGQTDTQYF. For the CDR3, the DNA is TGTGCCACCAGCAGAGGGGGCCAGACAGATACGCAGTATTTT.

This clone occurred a few times. The chain recombines TRBV30 with TRBJ1-2; 12 positions match TRBD1. The V gene end was trimmed by 1 base and the J gene end by 7 bases; junction bases not matched to a gene: 4. There are 14 residues in the CDR3. Germline V CDR1 and CDR2: GTSNPN, SVGIG (reference sequence). Written as DNA, the CDR3 is TGTGCCTGGAGTGCCGGGACAGGGGGCCGTGGCTACACCTTC. Residues: CAWSAGTGGRGYTF.

Remarks on this clone: This same CDR3 is encoded by further DNA sequences in the sample. The chain carries TRBV7-9 and TRBJ2-7; 8 bases map to TRBD2. CDR1 is SEHNR, CDR2 FQNEAQ, per germline (reference sequence). With 6 bases clipped from V and 2 bases from J, the junction kept 3 bases outside the gene matches. The CDR3 extends over 13 amino acids. The CDR3 sequence: CASSRLAPYEQYF. CDR3 bases: TGTGCCAGCAGTCGACTAGCGCCCTACGAGCAGTACTTC.

The chain couples TRBV6-5 to TRBJ1-3; D not certain. The CDR3 runs to 15 residues. Trimming shortened V by 2 bases and J by 6 bases, and 14 bases separated the two germline ends. Germline CDR1 reads MNHEY; CDR2 reads SVGAGI. The CDR3 loop is CASSYEGRKENTIYF. CDR3 DNA sequence: TGTGCCAGCAGTTACGAGGGTAGAAAAGAAAACACCATATATTTT.

V gene TRBV7-2 combines with J gene TRBJ1-2; a possible D gene is TRBD1 (5 bases). Germline-derived CDR1 and CDR2 are SGHTA and FQGNSA. The germline V and J ends were trimmed by 5 bases and 8 bases, with 18 bases remaining between them. This CDR3 is 14 amino acids long. CDR3 in DNA: TGTGCCAGCAGCCCCGGTGACAGCCAATGGGGCTACACCTTC. Amino acids: CASSPGDSQWGYTF.